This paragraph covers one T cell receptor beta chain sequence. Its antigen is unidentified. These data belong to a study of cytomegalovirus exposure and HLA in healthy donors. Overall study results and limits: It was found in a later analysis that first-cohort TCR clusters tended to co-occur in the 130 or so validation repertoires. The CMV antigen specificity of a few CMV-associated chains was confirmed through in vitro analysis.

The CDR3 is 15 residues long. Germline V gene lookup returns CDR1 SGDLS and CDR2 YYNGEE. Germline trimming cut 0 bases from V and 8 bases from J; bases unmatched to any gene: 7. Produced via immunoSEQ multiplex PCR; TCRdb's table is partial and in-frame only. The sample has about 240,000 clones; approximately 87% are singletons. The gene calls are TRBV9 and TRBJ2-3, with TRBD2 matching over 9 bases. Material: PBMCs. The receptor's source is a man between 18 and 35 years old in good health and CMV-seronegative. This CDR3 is CASSVGTSERGTQYF. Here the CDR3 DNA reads TGTGCCAGCAGCGTAGGGACTAGCGAGAGAGGTACGCAGTATTTT. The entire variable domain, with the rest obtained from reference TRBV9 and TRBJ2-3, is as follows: DSGVTQTPKHLITATGQRVTLRCSPRSGDLSVYWYQQSLDQGLQFLIQYYNGEERAKGNILERFSAQQFPDLHSELNLSSLELGDSALYFCASSVGTSERGTQYFGPGTRLTVL.